One and the same sample provided the 32 T cell receptor beta chains below, sequenced in a study of beta chain features in type 1 diabetes. Expressed TCRB transcripts were sequenced because the entire RNA isolate underwent reverse transcription. TCRdb keeps only in-frame clones here, not all; method: immunoSEQ multiplex PCR. The sample holds 390,000 or so clones; approximately 14% are singletons and the top ten take under 0.04%. The sample comprised naive CD4+ T cells from blood. All receptors come from a man aged 30 to 39 in good health.

This clone was observed a handful of times. V gene TRBV20-1 combines with J gene TRBJ2-1; D is unresolved. The CDR3 spans 10 residues. Looked up from germline, CDR1 is DFQATT and CDR2 is SNEGSKA (reference sequence). Trimming removed 5 bases at V and 10 bases at J, with 9 bases between. In nucleotides, the CDR3 is TGCAGTGCTCCTGACCCAGAGCAGTTCTTC. As protein: CSAPDPEQFF.

V and J are TRBV5-4 and TRBJ2-1, with a possible D match to TRBD2 (6 bases). Per the germline V gene, CDR1 is SGHNT and CDR2 is YYREEE (reference sequence). This CDR3 has 16 amino acids. With 0 bases removed from V and 3 bases from J, the gap between germline ends came to 13 bases. The CDR3 protein is CASSLGPSGVYNEQFF. The DNA for the CDR3 is TGTGCCAGCAGCTTGGGACCCTCGGGAGTCTACAATGAGCAGTTCTTC.

This clone has just a few counts. The chain combines TRBV6-5 with TRBJ1-2; no reliable D call. The CDR3 is 13 amino acids. CDR1 is MNHEY, CDR2 SVGAGI, per germline. V was clipped by 6 bases and J by 4 bases, with 12 bases between them. This CDR3 is CASRTFKTYGYTF. The CDR3, as DNA: TGTGCCAGCAGGACCTTCAAAACCTATGGCTACACCTTC.

This clone appeared a few times. This sequence joins TRBV7-9 and TRBJ2-5; D is possibly TRBD1 or TRBD2 (5 bases each). The V and J ends lost 5 bases and 4 bases respectively, with 11 bases between them. Germline loops: CDR1 SEHNR, CDR2 FQNEAQ (reference sequence). The CDR3 sequence is 13 residues long. This CDR3 reads CASSRAGGETQYF. CDR3 coding DNA: TGTGCCAGCAGCAGAGCTGGGGGAGAGACCCAGTACTTC.

CDR3 nucleotides: TGCGCCAGCAGCTTGGCCGCAGGGCCGATCTCTGAAGCTTTCTTT. Translation: CASSLAAGPISEAFF. The chain links TRBV5-1 to TRBJ1-1; the D gene is possibly TRBD1 (5 bases). CDR1 and CDR2 from the germline V gene are SGHRS and YFSETQ. The CDR3 has 15 amino acids. Trimming stripped 0 bases from V and 6 bases from J, with 15 bases between.

The CDR3 coding sequence is TGCAGCGTTGAACCGCCTAGCGGGAGGTTCCACAATGAGCAGTTCTTC. Residues: CSVEPPSGRFHNEQFF. This rearrangement joins TRBV29-1 to TRBJ2-1, with TRBD2 matching 11 bases. There are 16 residues in the CDR3. V shed 2 bases and J 5 bases; nucleotides not matched to a gene: 8. CDR1 and CDR2 (germline): SQVTM, ANQGSEA.

This clone was seen a handful of times. The chain joins TRBV4-3 to TRBJ1-4; maybe TRBD1 (6 bases). Germline V lookup: CDR1 LGHNA, CDR2 YSLEER. The CDR3 length is 16 residues. V was cut by 2 bases and J by 7 bases, with 17 bases left in between. This CDR3 is CASSQSQQGGREKLFF. In DNA form, the CDR3 reads TGCGCCAGCAGCCAATCCCAACAGGGTGGGCGTGAAAAACTGTTTTTT.

The rearrangement joins TRBV30 to TRBJ1-2; D call uncertain. The V end was cut by 5 bases, the J end by 0 bases, with 7 bases between. This CDR3 spans 12 amino acids. The germline CDR1 and CDR2 sequences are GTSNPN and SVGIG (reference sequence). DNA for the CDR3: TGTGCCTGGGGAGGTGCTAACTATGGCTACACCTTC. As protein: CAWGGANYGYTF.

In this sample, this clone turned up a few times. The rearrangement joins TRBV5-5 to TRBJ2-7, with TRBD1 matching 7 bases. J was trimmed by 0 bases and V by 2 bases; bases with no gene match: 8. Germline loops: CDR1 SGHKS, CDR2 YYEKEE (reference sequence). The CDR3 is made up of 16 amino acids. CDR3 coding DNA: TGTGCCAGCAGCTTCCGGGACAGCCTGAGCTCCTACGAGCAGTACTTC. Encoded protein: CASSFRDSLSSYEQYF. The variable domain in full, completed from reference TRBV5-5 and TRBJ2-7, reads DAGVTQSPTHLIKTRGQQVTLRCSPISGHKSVSWYQQVLGQGPQFIFQYYEKEERGRGNFPDRFSARQFPNYSSELNVNALLLGDSALYLCASSFRDSLSSYEQYFGPGTRLTVT.

This clone was observed a handful of times. The chain recombines TRBV7-2 with TRBJ2-3; perhaps TRBD2 as D (6 bases). The CDR3 covers 15 residues. Germline V lookup: CDR1 SGHTA, CDR2 FQGNSA. Trimming removed 4 bases at V and 2 bases at J, with 13 bases between. The CDR3 coding sequence is TGTGCCAGCAGCTCTGGACTACGAGACACAGATACGCAGTATTTT. Its translation: CASSSGLRDTDTQYF.

A word on this clone: The sample carries other DNA sequences with the same CDR3. CDR3 sequence: CASSPSGETQYF. DNA for the CDR3: TGTGCCAGCTCACCCAGTGGAGAGACCCAGTACTTC. The V and J genes are TRBV18 and TRBJ2-5; D remains unclear. The CDR3 is 12 amino acids. Germline loops: CDR1 KGHSH, CDR2 LQKENI. Trimming stripped 3 bases from V and 4 bases from J, with 6 bases between.

This clone has just a few counts. This chain joins TRBV9 and TRBJ2-2, with D uncertain. The length of the CDR3 is 14 residues. The germline V gene encodes CDR1 SGDLS and CDR2 YYNGEE. V lost 4 bases and J lost 4, with 11 bases in between. The CDR3 DNA reads as TGTGCCAGCAGCCCTCAGTGGGGCACCGGGGAGCTGTTTTTT. Translating it yields CASSPQWGTGELFF. The variable domain in full, with the rest retrieved from reference TRBV9 and TRBJ2-2, is DSGVTQTPKHLITATGQRVTLRCSPRSGDLSVYWYQQSLDQGLQFLIQYYNGEERAKGNILERFSAQQFPDLHSELNLSSLELGDSALYFCASSPQWGTGELFFGEGSRLTVL.

The chain carries TRBV18 and TRBJ2-6; D might be TRBD1 (6 bases). This CDR3 has 15 residues. V lost 6 bases and J lost 1, with 10 bases in between. CDR1 is KGHSH, CDR2 LQKENI, per germline. The CDR3 protein is CASSQTGSGANVLTF. Here the CDR3 DNA reads TGTGCCAGCTCGCAAACAGGGTCTGGGGCCAACGTCCTGACTTTC.

This rearrangement joins TRBV7-9 to TRBJ1-1, with D unclear. Germline values: CDR1 SEHNR, CDR2 FQNEAQ (reference sequence). The CDR3 runs to 15 residues. Trimming cost V 0 bases and J 5 bases, with 13 bases left between them. The CDR3 nucleotides are TGTGCCAGCAGCTTAGCTGGGCAGTTGGGGACTGAAGCTTTCTTT. It is translated as CASSLAGQLGTEAFF. Combining the CDR3 with reference TRBV7-9 and TRBJ1-1 gives the whole variable domain DTGVSQNPRHKITKRGQNVTFRCDPISEHNRLYWYRQTLGQGPEFLTYFQNEAQLEKSRLLSDRFSAERPKGSFSTLEIQRTEQGDSAMYLCASSLAGQLGTEAFFGQGTRLTVV.

This clone was observed once. The chain recombines TRBV7-2 with TRBJ2-3, with 12 nucleotides matching TRBD2. The germline V gene encodes CDR1 SGHTA and CDR2 FQGNSA. The CDR3 extends over 16 amino acids. V gave up 5 bases and J gave up 5 bases; unmatched junction bases: 8. CDR3 in DNA: TGTGCCAGCAGCCCCTGGACTAGCGGGAAGAAAGATACGCAGTATTTT. It codes for CASSPWTSGKKDTQYF. Full variable domain (rest looked up from reference TRBV7-2 and TRBJ2-3): GAGVSQSPSNKVTEKGKDVELRCDPISGHTALYWYRQSLGQGLEFLIYFQGNSAPDKSGLPSDRFSAERTGGSVSTLTIQRTQQEDSAVYLCASSPWTSGKKDTQYFGPGTRLTVL.

The V and J genes are TRBV12-5 and TRBJ2-3, with D possibly being TRBD1 (6 bases). Germline CDR1 LGHNT, CDR2 FRNRAP. This CDR3 is 16 amino acids long. V lost 2 bases to trimming and J lost 2 bases, with 14 bases between them. The DNA for the CDR3 is TGTGCTAGTGGTTTGACCCTCAACAGGGTCACAGATACGCAGTATTTT. Amino acid sequence: CASGLTLNRVTDTQYF. Looking up the rest from reference TRBV12-5 and TRBJ2-3 gives the full variable domain: DARVTQTPRHKVTEMGQEVTMRCQPILGHNTVFWYRQTMMQGLELLAYFRNRAPLDDSGMPKDRFSAEMPDATLATLKIQPSEPRDSAVYFCASGLTLNRVTDTQYFGPGTRLTVL.

There are a few counts of this clone. Other DNA sequences in this sample translate to the same CDR3. The CDR3, as DNA: TGCAGTGCTTCTCCTAGGGAGACCCAGTACTTC. This gives the protein CSASPRETQYF. V is TRBV20-1 and J is TRBJ2-5, with D hard to call. The CDR3 extends over 11 amino acids. Germline V gives CDR1 DFQATT, CDR2 SNEGSKA (reference sequence). V lost 5 bases and J lost 5, with 9 bases in between.

The V gene is TRBV14, the J gene TRBJ2-2; D possibly corresponds to TRBD1 (5 bases). Germline values: CDR1 SGHDN, CDR2 FVKESK. V was trimmed by 4 bases and J by 2 bases, leaving 14 bases between them. This CDR3 comprises 16 residues. CDR3 residues: CASSLQTAYNTGELFF. As DNA, the CDR3 is TGTGCCAGCAGCCTTCAGACAGCGTATAACACCGGGGAGCTGTTTTTT.

A few counts support this clone. The chain employs TRBV7-3 and TRBJ2-1; D perhaps matches TRBD1 (6 bases). Deletions cut 5 bases from V and 6 bases from J, with 14 bases between. This CDR3 has 14 amino acids. The germline CDR1 and CDR2 sequences are SGHTA and FQGTGA. CDR3 loop: CASSLRGTSNEQFF. As DNA, the CDR3 is TGTGCCAGCAGCCTAAGGGGGACCAGCAATGAGCAGTTCTTC.

V gene TRBV30 combines with J gene TRBJ2-3; 8 bases agree with TRBD2. Germline V CDR1 and CDR2: GTSNPN, SVGIG (reference sequence). Losses at the gene ends were 2 bases for V and 4 bases for J; bases not matched to a gene: 5. The CDR3 has 14 amino acids. CDR3 sequence reads: CAWSSGSGADTQYF. The CDR3 nucleotides read TGTGCCTGGAGTAGCGGGAGTGGGGCAGATACGCAGTATTTT.

For the CDR3, the DNA is TGTGCCAGCAGTTTGACAGGGGGCGTTGAAAAACTGTTTTTT. This codes for CASSLTGGVEKLFF. The chain carries TRBV7-2 and TRBJ1-4; 10 positions agree with TRBD1. The CDR3 is 14 amino acids. J was trimmed by 7 bases and V by 6 bases; bases with no gene match: 5. Germline CDR1 SGHTA, CDR2 FQGNSA.

This sequence joins TRBV9 and TRBJ2-3; no clear D. The CDR3 covers 16 residues. CDR1 is SGDLS and CDR2 is YYNGEE in the germline V gene. The germline V and J ends were trimmed by 4 bases and 0 bases, with 15 bases remaining between them. The CDR3 here is CASSTPLGSSTDTQYF. The CDR3 nucleotides read TGTGCCAGCAGCACCCCCTTGGGGTCTAGCACAGATACGCAGTATTTT. Using reference TRBV9 and TRBJ2-3 for the parts outside the CDR3, the full variable domain is DSGVTQTPKHLITATGQRVTLRCSPRSGDLSVYWYQQSLDQGLQFLIQYYNGEERAKGNILERFSAQQFPDLHSELNLSSLELGDSALYFCASSTPLGSSTDTQYFGPGTRLTVL.

This clone turned up a few times. The chain joins TRBV7-9 to TRBJ2-4; 7 bases align to TRBD1. Germline-derived CDR1 and CDR2 are SEHNR and FQNEAQ (reference sequence). V was clipped by 4 bases and J by 0 bases; unmatched bases: 6. The CDR3 length is 16 residues. The CDR3 DNA is TGTGCCAGCAGCTCGGGGACAGAATTAGCCAAAAACATTCAGTACTTC. Amino acids: CASSSGTELAKNIQYF.

This clone turned up a few times. CDR3 protein: CASGLVRTILSGGPSGSYNEQFF. DNA for the CDR3: TGTGCTAGTGGTTTGGTACGGACCATCTTGTCGGGAGGGCCGTCCGGGTCCTACAATGAGCAGTTCTTC. J is TRBJ2-1 and V is TRBV12-5, with TRBD2 matching over 8 bases. V gave up 0 bases and J gave up 1 base; unmatched junction bases: 23. The CDR3 loop spans 23 amino acids. The germline gives CDR1 LGHNT, CDR2 FRNRAP.

This clone was seen a handful of times. For the CDR3, the DNA is TGTGCCAGCAGCCCGGGGACAGCAAACTACGAGCAGTACGTC. It specifies CASSPGTANYEQYV. The rearrangement links TRBV28 to TRBJ2-7, with 7 bases that match TRBD1. The CDR3 has 14 amino acids. V was clipped by 6 bases and J by 3 bases; unmatched bases: 8. Germline V lookup: CDR1 MDHEN, CDR2 SYDVKM.

The chain recombines TRBV2 with TRBJ1-5; D is ambiguous. The V end lost 6 bases, the J end lost 5 bases, and 8 bases lay between the germline ends. CDR1 SNHLY and CDR2 FYNNEI come from the germline V gene. CDR3 length: 12 amino acids. The CDR3 region is CASSDPDQPQHF. The CDR3 nucleotides are TGTGCCAGCAGCGACCCCGATCAGCCCCAGCATTTT. Supplemented by reference TRBV2 and TRBJ1-5, the full variable domain reads EPEVTQTPSHQVTQMGQEVILRCVPISNHLYFYWYRQILGQKVEFLVSFYNNEISEKSEIFDDQFSVERPDGSNFTLKIRSTKLEDSAMYFCASSDPDQPQHFGDGTRLSIL.

The chain combines TRBV6-6 with TRBJ1-6; 11 bases match TRBD1. The V segment lost 6 bases and the J segment 9 bases; nucleotides outside the gene matches: 7. The CDR3 extends over 15 amino acids. The germline V gene has CDR1 MNHNY and CDR2 SVGAGI (reference sequence). CDR3 sequence: CASSQGQGGPSPLHF. The CDR3 DNA reads TGTGCCAGCAGCCAGGGACAGGGGGGCCCTTCACCCCTCCACTTT.

The V gene is TRBV4-3, the J gene TRBJ2-3; tentatively, D is TRBD1 (5 bases). Germline values: CDR1 LGHNA, CDR2 YSLEER. This CDR3 has 13 amino acids. V was trimmed by 10 bases and J by 5 bases, leaving 16 bases between them. DNA for the CDR3: TGCGCCACAGGGCAGGGTTACGGAGATACGCAGTATTTT. Translation: CATGQGYGDTQYF.

The V gene is TRBV5-1, the J gene TRBJ2-6; TRBD1 matches 10 bases. Germline CDR1 SGHRS, CDR2 YFSETQ. With V trimmed by 0 bases and J by 15 bases, 6 bases remained unmatched. The CDR3 totals 14 residues. DNA for the CDR3: TGCGCCAGCAGCTTGGCCGGACAGGGGGTGACCCTGACTTTC. Amino acids: CASSLAGQGVTLTF.

The rearrangement joins TRBV27 to TRBJ1-6, with 8 bases matching TRBD1. CDR1 and CDR2 (germline): MNHEY, SMNVEV (reference sequence). The V gene end was trimmed by 3 bases and the J gene end by 7 bases; junction bases not matched to a gene: 5. The CDR3 is 15 amino acids. The CDR3 sequence is CASSLQTGVNSPLHF. The CDR3 DNA sequence: TGTGCCAGCAGTTTGCAGACAGGGGTCAATTCACCCCTCCACTTT.

The genes are TRBV25-1 and TRBJ1-1; D not resolved. V was trimmed by 2 bases and J by 0 bases, leaving 4 bases between them. This CDR3 is 13 amino acids long. Per germline, CDR1 MGHDK and CDR2 SYGVNS. CDR3 nucleotide sequence: TGTGCCAGCAGTGAAATGATGAACACTGAAGCTTTCTTT. It specifies CASSEMMNTEAFF.

The rearrangement links TRBV15 to TRBJ2-1; no clear D gene. The CDR3 consists of 13 residues. Germline V gene lookup returns CDR1 LNHNV and CDR2 YYDKDF (reference sequence). The V end lost 1 base, the J end lost 8 bases, and 9 bases lay between the germline ends. Here the CDR3 DNA reads TGTGCCACCAGCAGAGGGTTGGCAGATGAGCAGTTCTTC. Its translation is CATSRGLADEQFF.